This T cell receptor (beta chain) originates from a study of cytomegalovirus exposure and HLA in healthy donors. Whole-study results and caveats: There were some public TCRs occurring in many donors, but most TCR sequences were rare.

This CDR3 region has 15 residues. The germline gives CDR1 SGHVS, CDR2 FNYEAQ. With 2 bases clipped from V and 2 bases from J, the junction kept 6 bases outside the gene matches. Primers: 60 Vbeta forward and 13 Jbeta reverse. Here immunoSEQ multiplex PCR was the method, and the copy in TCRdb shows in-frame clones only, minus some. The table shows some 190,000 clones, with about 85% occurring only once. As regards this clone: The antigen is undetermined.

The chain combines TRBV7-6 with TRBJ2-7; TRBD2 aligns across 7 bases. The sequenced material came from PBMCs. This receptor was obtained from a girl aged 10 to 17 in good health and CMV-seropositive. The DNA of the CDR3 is TGTGCCAGCAGCTTATCAGCTAGCGGCGCCTACGAGCAGTACTTC. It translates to CASSLSASGAYEQYF.